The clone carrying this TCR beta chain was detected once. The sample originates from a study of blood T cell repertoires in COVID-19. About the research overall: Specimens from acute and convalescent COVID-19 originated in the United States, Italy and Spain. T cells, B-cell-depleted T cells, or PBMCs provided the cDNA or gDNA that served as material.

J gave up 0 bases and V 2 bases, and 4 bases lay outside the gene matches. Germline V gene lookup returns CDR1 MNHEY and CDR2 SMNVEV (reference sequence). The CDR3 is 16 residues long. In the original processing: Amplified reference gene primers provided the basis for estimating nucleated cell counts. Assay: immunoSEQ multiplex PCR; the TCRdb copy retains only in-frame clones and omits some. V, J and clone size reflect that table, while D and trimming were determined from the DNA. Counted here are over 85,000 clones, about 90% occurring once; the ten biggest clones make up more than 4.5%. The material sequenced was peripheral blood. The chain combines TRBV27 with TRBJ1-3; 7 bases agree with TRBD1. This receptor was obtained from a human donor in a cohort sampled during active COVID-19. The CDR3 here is CASSLTGAASGNTIYF. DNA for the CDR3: TGTGCCAGCAGTTTAACAGGGGCGGCCTCTGGAAACACCATATATTTT.